The rows below give T cell receptor beta chains drawn from one sample of a study of beta chain features in type 1 diabetes. Sequencing was performed with immunoSEQ multiplex PCR; in TCRdb, only in-frame clones are kept and a portion is missing. Here the sample spans 250,000 to 300,000 clones, around 25% being singletons. The specimen sequenced was naive CD4+ T cells from blood. The receptor source for this set is a young woman with type 1 diabetes. CDR3s include the opening cysteine and the closing phenylalanine or tryptophan. Each record gives: J gene, V gene, D gene, clone size, CDR3 length, CDR3 DNA, CDR3 protein. D genes are given only for firm matches. Expanded clones are given a class, and other clones once, few, many or no size at all.

>TRBJ2-7|TRBV5-1|TRBD2|NA|17
TGCGCCAGCAGCAAAGGCCCCCTAGCGGGAGGAACCTACGAGCAGTACTTC
CASSKGPLAGGTYEQYF
>TRBJ2-2|TRBV15|TRBD1|NA|16
TGTGCCACCAGCGACGACAGGGGGCTTAGGGCCGGGGAGCTGTTTTTT
CATSDDRGLRAGELFF
>TRBJ2-6|TRBV27|NA|few|14
TGTGCCAGCAGTGTAGGACAAAGGGCCAACGTCCTGACTTTC
CASSVGQRANVLTF
>TRBJ2-6|TRBV10-3|TRBD1|NA|15
TGTGCCATCAGTGCCCAGGGGGCTGGGGCCAACGTCCTGACTTTC
CAISAQGAGANVLTF
>TRBJ1-2|TRBV23-1|NA|NA|14
TGCGCCAGCAGTCATTTCTGCGGGGGAGGGGGCTACACCTTC
CASSHFCGGGGYTF
>TRBJ2-3|TRBV2|NA|NA|15
TGTGCCAGCAGCGAATCCCCCAGTAGCACAGATACGCAGTATTTT
CASSESPSSTDTQYF
>TRBJ1-1|TRBV6-1|NA|few|11
TGTGCCAGCAAGAGGGCTGGGGAAGCTTTCTTT
CASKRAGEAFF
>TRBJ2-1|TRBV6-6|TRBD2|few|14
TGTGCCAGCAGTAGCGGGAGCCCGTACAATGAGCAGTTCTTC
CASSSGSPYNEQFF
>TRBJ1-1|TRBV29-1|TRBD1|NA|15
TGCAGCGTCCGGTCGGGACAGACCATGAACACTGAAGCTTTCTTT
CSVRSGQTMNTEAFF
>TRBJ2-7|TRBV4-1|NA|few|16
TGCGCCAGCAGCCATTTGTTCAGGGCCAGAAGCTACGAGCAGTACTTC
CASSHLFRARSYEQYF
>TRBJ2-7|TRBV2|NA|NA|12
TGTGCCAGCACAGGCAGTTCCTACGAGCAGTACTTC
CASTGSSYEQYF
>TRBJ2-4|TRBV5-1|NA|NA|12
TGCGCCAGCAGCAGCGACGTCGGCATTCAGTACTTC
CASSSDVGIQYF
>TRBJ2-7|TRBV28|TRBD2|NA|16
TGTGCCAGCAGTGCCGGGGGGTGGACAAATACCTACGAGCAGTACTTC
CASSAGGWTNTYEQYF
>TRBJ2-3|TRBV11-2|NA|NA|11
TGTGCCAGCAGCTCGACAGATACGCAGTATTTT
CASSSTDTQYF
>TRBJ2-1|TRBV6-5|TRBD2|NA|16
TGTGCCAGCAGTTACACTGGGACTAGCGGCTACAATGAGCAGTTCTTC
CASSYTGTSGYNEQFF
>TRBJ2-2|TRBV5-1|NA|few|15
TGCGCCAGCAGCTTGGCGGTATTCAACACCGGGGAGCTGTTTTTT
CASSLAVFNTGELFF
>TRBJ2-3|TRBV2|TRBD2|few|14
TGTGCCAGCACTAAGACTAGCGGGAGTGATACGCAGTATTTT
CASTKTSGSDTQYF
>TRBJ2-1|TRBV28|NA|NA|18
TGTGCCAGCGCTACCCGGGACAGGGGACTAGCGGTCTACAATGAGCAGTTCTTC
CASATRDRGLAVYNEQFF
>TRBJ2-4|TRBV5-4|NA|NA|14
TGTGCCAGCAGCTTGTCTCTAGCCAAAAACATTCAGTACTTC
CASSLSLAKNIQYF
>TRBJ2-1|TRBV27|TRBD2|NA|12
TGTGCCAGCAGTACCCTAGCGGGAGCGGAGTTCTTC
CASSTLAGAEFF
>TRBJ2-5|TRBV7-9|NA|NA|15
TGTGCCAGCAGCTTATCTGGAGGGACCGTTGGGACCCAGTACTTC
CASSLSGGTVGTQYF
>TRBJ1-5|TRBV29-1|TRBD1|few|13
TGCAGCTCGGAACAGGGGAGCAATCAGCCCCAGCATTTT
CSSEQGSNQPQHF
>TRBJ2-1|TRBV2|NA|NA|12
TGTGCCAGCAGTGAACTGTACAATGAGCAGTTCTTC
CASSELYNEQFF